This TCR beta chain was identified during a study of regulatory T cells in long-lasting Graves disease. Study summary: Duration of antithyroid drug therapy among newly diagnosed Graves' patients was under 3 months.

The time point denotes: newly diagnosed GD, antithyroid drugs for less than 3 months. RNA from PBMCs was the source of the TCR library. The authors diagnosed Graves' disease using American Thyroid Association guidelines. V shed 2 bases and J shed 1 base, with 10 bases lying between them. Per the germline V gene, CDR1 is SNHLY and CDR2 is FYNNEI. This CDR3 contains 15 residues. CDR3 regions were amplified by Arm-PCR using iRepertoire HTBI primers to build TCR beta libraries. Authors' methods: The study identified about 60 TRBV and 13 to 15 TRBJ segments across samples. TCRdb processed the multiplex PCR reads anew with MiXCR; each CDR3 protein has one entry. None of the V and J calls come from the authors' own analysis; TCRdb made them. The data show some 240,000 distinct CDR3 sequences, with roughly 18% seen just once and about 11% held by the top ten. This clonotype appeared many times. The sample was also reused in another study, on T cells in Graves' hyperthyroidism and ophthalmopathy. According to that study: Disease duration under 2 months; hyperthyroidism patients were aged 18 to 65.

The chain employs TRBV2 and TRBJ2-3; TRBD1 is a possible D gene (5 bases). Sequenced material: peripheral blood mononuclear cells (PBMCs), taken at new diagnosis, from a patient treated with antithyroid drugs. The TCR comes from a woman in her 30s with Graves disease. DNA of the CDR3: TGTGCCAGCAGTGAAATGGGGCGCCGCACAGATACGCAGTATTTT. It yields the protein CASSEMGRRTDTQYF.